A single TCR beta chain is shown here with its context. Donors included only healthy HIV-negative adults lacking recent acute infections or vaccinations. CD45RA-negative memory and CD45RA+ naive subsets were split from the CD4+ cells. This sample stems from a study of shared clonotypes between healthy human individuals. Background on the study: For every donor, three CD4 naive, three CD4 memory, two CD8 naive and one CD8 memory plates were used.

The germline gives CDR1 SQVTM, CDR2 ANQGSEA. This CDR3 region has 15 residues. V was shortened by 4 bases and J by 6 bases, with 20 bases between the two germline ends. In the authors' workflow: For the immunoSEQ data, sequences were junction-only without quality scores, so filtering differed. The method was immunoSEQ multiplex PCR; TCRdb's version includes in-frame clones alone and lacks a portion of them. V, J and clone size were drawn from that table, and D and trimming were deduced from the DNA. Seen here are under 2.5 million clones, 85% to 95% observed once, and the top ten hold more than 0.35%.

This chain joins TRBV29-1 and TRBJ2-3; D perhaps matches TRBD1 (5 bases). The specimen sequenced was naive CD4+ T cells from PBMCs. Subset reported: CD45RA+ positively selected. This clonotype originated in a man aged 18-30 years in good health. Some clones in this sample may be carry-over from other donors' samples. The chain's CDR3 is CSVGPPGPRRDTQYF. CDR3 DNA sequence: TGCAGCGTTGGTCCCCCAGGGCCTCGTAGGGATACGCAGTATTTT.